The 26 T cell receptor beta chains below come from one sample, sequenced in a study of T cell repertoires in cytomegalovirus infection. TCRdb re-derived calls from the reads in MiXCR, one entry per CDR3 protein. Counted here are some 350,000 distinct CDR3 sequences, 15% to 20% occurring once; the ten biggest clones make up 7.5% to 9%. The sequencing sample was made of PBMCs. The receptors originated from a human donor in good health (CMV status not recorded). Some clones in this sample may be carry-over from other donors' samples.

This clonotype came up many times. This chain links TRBV7-2 with TRBJ2-1; D is possibly TRBD1 or TRBD2 (6 bases each). The CDR3 has 16 residues. The V gene's germline CDR1 is SGHTA and CDR2 FQGNSA. The V end lost 3 bases, the J end lost 5 bases, and 17 bases lay between the germline ends. The CDR3 here is CASSFTLSGANNEQFF. CDR3 bases: TGTGCCAGCAGCTTTACCCTCTCGGGGGCGAACAATGAGCAGTTCTTC.

This clonotype was seen ten or more times. The rearrangement links TRBV20-1 to TRBJ2-3; TRBD2 might be the D (7 bases). The V gene lost 3 bases and the J gene lost 2 bases, with 12 bases spanning the gap. The CDR3 sequence is 14 residues long. CDR1 and CDR2 (germline): DFQATT, SNEGSKA (reference sequence). CDR3 loop: CSASGGAATDTQYF. The CDR3 bases are TGCAGTGCTAGTGGGGGGGCAGCCACAGATACGCAGTATTTT.

The chain combines TRBV20-1 with TRBJ2-1, with TRBD2 as a possible D gene (7 bases). The CDR3 spans 16 residues. Trimming removed 5 bases from V and 9 bases from J, with 26 bases in between. Germline V lookup: CDR1 DFQATT, CDR2 SNEGSKA (reference sequence). In DNA, the CDR3 is TGCAGTGCTCCTGGGGGGCGGGAGCGTAGAACAAGTGAGCAGTTCTTC. Residues: CSAPGGRERRTSEQFF.

This clonotype was seen a few times. The chain combines TRBV15 with TRBJ1-2; maybe TRBD1 (5 bases). The CDR3 is made up of 15 amino acids. CDR1 and CDR2 (germline): LNHNV, YYDKDF (reference sequence). Trimming pared 3 bases from V and 3 bases from J, leaving 14 bases between. The CDR3 DNA reads TGTGCCACCAGCAGGGGGCTTTTGGAAGACTATGGCTACACCTTC. This codes for CATSRGLLEDYGYTF.

CDR3 region: CASSTRANTGELFF. The DNA for the CDR3 is TGCGCCAGCAGTACTAGAGCCAACACCGGGGAGCTGTTTTTT. J is TRBJ2-2 and V is TRBV5-1; a weak D match, TRBD2 (5 bases). V lost 5 bases, J lost 2 bases, and 10 bases lay in between. Germline values: CDR1 SGHRS, CDR2 YFSETQ. This CDR3 has 14 amino acids.

The chain recombines TRBV2 with TRBJ2-7; 9 positions match TRBD1. Per the germline V gene, CDR1 is SNHLY and CDR2 is FYNNEI. V lost 7 bases, J lost 3 bases, and 4 bases stayed unmatched. This CDR3 is 13 amino acids long. CDR3 residues: CASTTGGLYEQYF. DNA of the CDR3: TGTGCCAGCACCACAGGGGGCCTCTACGAGCAGTACTTC.

This clonotype was counted many times. The chain recombines TRBV6-5 with TRBJ1-2, with D possibly TRBD1 on 5 matching bases. Germline V gives CDR1 MNHEY, CDR2 SVGAGI. This CDR3 has 13 amino acids. V was trimmed by 2 bases and J by 2 bases, leaving 6 bases between them. The CDR3, as DNA: TGTGCCAGCAGTTACGGGGACAACTATGGCTACACCTTC. Translating gives CASSYGDNYGYTF.

There are a few counts of this clonotype. The chain has TRBV19 and TRBJ2-1, with D possibly matching TRBD2 (6 bases). The CDR3 has 15 residues. Trimming left V 5 bases short and J 5 bases short, with 16 bases between. Germline V CDR1 and CDR2: LNHDA, SQIVND (reference sequence). CDR3 sequence: CASSFQRVLDNEQFF. The CDR3 nucleotides are TGTGCCAGTAGTTTTCAGCGGGTCCTAGACAATGAGCAGTTCTTC.

Comment on this clonotype: This may be a read error: a much more frequent sequence differs by one nucleotide. The rearrangement links TRBV10-3 to TRBJ2-1; 13 bases match TRBD2. The CDR3 length is 16 residues. With 7 bases clipped from V and 4 bases from J, the junction kept 7 bases outside the gene matches. Germline V gives CDR1 ENHRY, CDR2 SYGVKD. The CDR3 is CAIKTTSGGPYNEQFF. Written as DNA, the CDR3 is TGTGCCATCAAGACGACTAGCGGGGGGCCTTACAATGAGCAGTTCTTC.

The chain joins TRBV3-1 to TRBJ2-5; D is perhaps TRBD2 (5 bases). Germline-derived CDR1 and CDR2 are LGHDT and YNNKEL (reference sequence). This CDR3 region has 12 residues. Trimming took 5 bases from V and 4 from J, leaving 8 bases between them. The CDR3 DNA sequence: TGTGCCAGCAGCAGAGGAGGAGAGACCCAGTACTTC. Protein sequence: CASSRGGETQYF.

This clonotype has a count of ten or more. The chain recombines TRBV7-2 with TRBJ2-3; D may be TRBD2 (5 bases). The CDR3 runs 14 residues. V was clipped by 2 bases and J by 2 bases, with 8 bases between them. From germline, CDR1 is SGHTA and CDR2 FQGNSA. The CDR3 protein is CASSLRRITDTQYF. In nucleotides, the CDR3 is TGTGCCAGCAGCTTACGGAGGATCACAGATACGCAGTATTTT.

The sample holds many counts of this clonotype. The chain couples TRBV12-3 or TRBV12-4 to TRBJ1-2, with D unresolved. The CDR3 totals 16 residues. V gave up 5 bases and J gave up 4 bases, with 20 bases separating them. CDR3 residues: CASSPPGSTWGYGYTF. The CDR3 nucleotides are TGTGCCAGCAGTCCTCCCGGGTCTACTTGGGGCTATGGCTACACCTTC.

J is TRBJ2-2 and V is TRBV19, with 7 nucleotides matching TRBD2. The J segment lost 4 bases and the V segment lost 5 bases, leaving 10 bases of the junction unmatched. CDR1 LNHDA and CDR2 SQIVND come from the germline V gene (reference sequence). The length of the CDR3 is 16 residues. As DNA, the CDR3 is TGTGCCAGTAGTTCCGGACTAGGCCGTGGCACCGGGGAGCTGTTTTTT. Protein sequence: CASSSGLGRGTGELFF.

This clonotype showed up many times. The gene calls are TRBV7-3 and TRBJ2-3; no firm D call. Trimming removed 3 bases at V and 3 bases at J, with 16 bases between. CDR3 size: 16 residues. Germline V gene data show CDR1 as SGHTA and CDR2 as FQGTGA. For the CDR3, the DNA is TGTGCCAGCAGCTTGGGCCAGCCCTCACGAACAGATACGCAGTATTTT. This encodes CASSLGQPSRTDTQYF.

The genes are TRBV19 and TRBJ1-1; the D is unclear. The germline V gene encodes CDR1 LNHDA and CDR2 SQIVND (reference sequence). Trimming pared 5 bases from V and 0 bases from J, leaving 13 bases between. The CDR3 length is 15 residues. This CDR3 is CASSYTVNMNTEAFF. CDR3 in DNA: TGTGCCAGTAGTTACACAGTCAACATGAACACTGAAGCTTTCTTT.

This clonotype turned up a few times. Written as DNA, the CDR3 is TGTGCCAGCAGTAAACTCAGACGGAACACTGAAGCTTTCTTT. This gives the protein CASSKLRRNTEAFF. V is TRBV12-3 or TRBV12-4 and J is TRBJ1-1; D is unclear. CDR3 size: 14 residues. V lost 5 bases and J 1 base, leaving 11 bases between the germline ends.

The V gene is TRBV19, the J gene TRBJ1-1, with unresolved D. Germline loops: CDR1 LNHDA, CDR2 SQIVND (reference sequence). V gave up 3 bases and J gave up 7 bases, with 15 bases separating them. This CDR3 is built from 14 residues. This CDR3 is CASSIQTGVGEAFF. The CDR3 DNA sequence: TGTGCCAGTAGTATCCAGACCGGGGTCGGTGAAGCTTTCTTT.

This clonotype was seen more than once but under ten times. The rearrangement joins TRBV7-9 to TRBJ2-5; 10 bases are a match to TRBD1. J was trimmed by 1 base and V by 5 bases; bases with no gene match: 4. Germline V CDR1 and CDR2: SEHNR, FQNEAQ (reference sequence). This CDR3 is built from 15 residues. CDR3 nucleotide sequence: TGTGCCAGCAGCCGGGGACAGGGGATCCAAGAGACCCAGTACTTC. Its protein is CASSRGQGIQETQYF.

This clonotype turned up a few times. This chain uses TRBV2 with TRBJ2-2, with D possibly matching TRBD2 (5 bases). V shed 5 bases and J shed 0 bases, with 10 bases lying between them. This CDR3 spans 15 amino acids. Looked up from germline, CDR1 is SNHLY and CDR2 is FYNNEI. In DNA form, the CDR3 reads TGTGCCAGCAGTAGCGGAAGCGCGAACACCGGGGAGCTGTTTTTT. This encodes CASSSGSANTGELFF.

The gene calls are TRBV4-1 and TRBJ2-3; the D call may be TRBD1 or TRBD2 (6 bases each). Trimming took off 4 bases at V and 1 base at J, with 15 bases between the two ends. Per the germline V gene, CDR1 is MGHRA and CDR2 is YSYEKL. This CDR3 has 16 residues. The CDR3 DNA follows: TGCGCCAGCAGCCTCGAGGGGGGCGTCGGCACAGATACGCAGTATTTT. Its translation is CASSLEGGVGTDTQYF.

This clonotype has just a few counts. The V gene is TRBV19, the J gene TRBJ1-1; a weak D match, TRBD1 (5 bases). This CDR3 is built from 13 residues. The ends were cut back, 8 bases at V and 1 base at J, with 11 bases in the middle. Germline values: CDR1 LNHDA, CDR2 SQIVND (reference sequence). In DNA, the CDR3 is TGTGCCAGTCAGCGGGGGACGAACACTGAAGCTTTCTTT. This codes for CASQRGTNTEAFF.

This chain links TRBV7-6 with TRBJ2-1; TRBD2 might be the D (6 bases). Germline assignment: CDR1 SGHVS and CDR2 FNYEAQ. The CDR3 loop spans 15 amino acids. V was shortened by 4 bases and J by 4 bases, with 14 bases between the two germline ends. The CDR3 DNA follows: TGTGCCAGCAGCTCGGGGAGCGGGCCATACAATGAGCAGTTCTTC. Protein product: CASSSGSGPYNEQFF.

The gene calls are TRBV7-6 and TRBJ2-5; D tentatively reads TRBD1 or TRBD2 (5 bases each). This CDR3 has 17 residues. The germline V gene encodes CDR1 SGHVS and CDR2 FNYEAQ. Trimming removed 5 bases at V and 0 bases at J, with 19 bases between. The CDR3 protein is CASSPVRGAGYQETQYF. The DNA for the CDR3 is TGTGCCAGCAGCCCCGTTCGAGGGGCCGGCTACCAAGAGACCCAGTACTTC.

The table lists this clonotype with many counts. This sequence joins TRBV6-1 and TRBJ1-6; weak D call: TRBD1 (5 bases). CDR3 length: 16 amino acids. Trimming left V 2 bases short and J 5 bases short, with 13 bases between. Germline V gene sequence: CDR1 MNHNS, CDR2 SASEGT. CDR3 region: CASSEQGGVNNSPLHF. The CDR3 DNA is TGTGCCAGCAGTGAACAGGGCGGTGTGAATAATTCACCCCTCCACTTT.

At least ten counts were recorded for this clonotype. The J gene is TRBJ1-5, the V gene TRBV28; possibly TRBD1 for D (6 bases). The CDR3 spans 14 residues. The V gene's germline CDR1 is MDHEN and CDR2 SYDVKM. The V and J ends lost 3 bases and 7 bases respectively, with 13 bases between them. The CDR3 spells CASSFGAGVQPQHF. For the CDR3, the DNA is TGTGCCAGCAGTTTTGGGGCAGGGGTGCAGCCCCAGCATTTT.

The table lists this clonotype with many counts. The rearrangement links TRBV7-8 to TRBJ2-5, with D tentatively TRBD2 (7 bases). The length of the CDR3 is 14 residues. Germline lookup yields CDR1 SGHVS and CDR2 FQNEAQ. Deletions cut 4 bases from V and 5 bases from J, with 14 bases between. The CDR3: CASSSRRGLETQYF. In DNA form, the CDR3 reads TGTGCCAGCAGCTCCAGGCGGGGGCTGGAGACCCAGTACTTC.